This T cell receptor beta chain is drawn from a study of cytomegalovirus exposure and HLA in healthy donors. Study as a whole: Within an early data release were tens of millions of unique TCRs drawn from HLA-typed donors.

Deletions cut 6 bases from V and 11 bases from J, with 19 bases between. The CDR3 has 13 residues. Germline CDR1 is KGHSH and CDR2 is LQKENI. As for this clone: Its antigen is as yet unknown.

Primers: 60 Vbeta forward and 13 Jbeta reverse. Profiled with immunoSEQ multiplex PCR; TCRdb holds only in-frame clones, not every one. This sample has roughly 100,000 clones, with over 75% found just once. Study-level results: Researchers reported that a few CMV-associated chains were confirmed in vitro as CMV antigen-specific. Prediction of most subjects' HLA-A and HLA-B alleles by TCR beta sequences was reportedly accurate. TCR beta chain V- and J-gene trimming was linked, in a later analysis, to a missense variant in DCLRE1C.

What was sequenced was PBMCs. J is TRBJ1-1 and V is TRBV18; D gene unclear. The clonotype was recovered from a man aged 35 to 55 in good health and CMV-seropositive. The CDR3, as DNA: TGTGCCAGCTCCCTCGAGGGCCTTTGGACGGCTTTCTTT. Residues: CASSLEGLWTAFF.